Following are 19 T cell receptor beta chains from one sample sequenced in a study of T cell responses to AZD1222 COVID-19 vaccine. Method: immunoSEQ multiplex PCR; TCRdb's copy keeps in-frame clones and lacks some. The table records 140,000 to 150,000 clones, around 92% of them present only once. Material: peripheral blood, obtained after recovery from COVID-19. The receptor set was obtained from an adult who had recovered from COVID-19.

The CDR3 DNA reads TGTGCCACCAGTGATTCGACAGGGGTGAACACTGAAGCTTTCTTT. Translation: CATSDSTGVNTEAFF. The chain recombines TRBV24-1 with TRBJ1-1; 8 positions match TRBD1. Germline CDR1 KGHDR, CDR2 SFDVKD. With V trimmed by 2 bases and J by 0 bases, 1 base remained unmatched. The CDR3 runs to 15 residues.

CDR3 nucleotides: TGTGCCAGCAGCTTGGGGGGGACAGGGTTCTATGGCTACACCTTC. It translates to CASSLGGTGFYGYTF. The genes are TRBV5-4 and TRBJ1-2; 9 nucleotides line up with TRBD1. The germline CDR1 and CDR2 sequences are SGHNT and YYREEE (reference sequence). This CDR3 spans 15 amino acids. V lost 0 bases, J lost 4 bases, and 4 bases stayed unmatched.

V is TRBV28 and J is TRBJ2-3; tentative D call: TRBD2 (6 bases). This CDR3 is 15 amino acids long. V lost 6 bases to trimming and J lost 1 base, with 14 bases between them. From germline, CDR1 is MDHEN and CDR2 SYDVKM. The CDR3 is CASRSGAFGTDTQYF. CDR3 in DNA: TGTGCCAGCAGGTCGGGAGCGTTCGGCACAGATACGCAGTATTTT.

CDR3 residues: CASSSSPRVGEQYF. The CDR3 DNA reads TGTGCCAGCAGCTCGTCCCCGAGGGTCGGCGAGCAGTACTTC. The J gene is TRBJ2-7, the V gene TRBV7-9, with a possible D match to TRBD2 (5 bases). V lost 4 bases and J lost 6, with 16 bases in between. The CDR3 is 14 residues long. The germline CDR1 and CDR2 sequences are SEHNR and FQNEAQ (reference sequence).

The chain couples TRBV2 to TRBJ2-1; 9 bases align to TRBD1. From germline, CDR1 is SNHLY and CDR2 FYNNEI. J was trimmed by 9 bases and V by 8 bases; bases with no gene match: 11. The CDR3 covers 14 residues. CDR3 sequence: CASGGDRAEAEQFF. The CDR3 bases are TGTGCCAGCGGGGGGGACAGGGCTGAGGCTGAGCAGTTCTTC.

V is TRBV7-3 and J is TRBJ2-2; D may be TRBD2 (7 bases). CDR1 and CDR2 (germline): SGHTA, FQGTGA. The CDR3 contains 16 residues. The germline V and J ends were trimmed by 5 bases and 1 base, with 14 bases remaining between them. For the CDR3, the DNA is TGTGCCAGCAGCCGAGGGAGGGGGATGAACACCGGGGAGCTGTTTTTT. It translates to CASSRGRGMNTGELFF. The full variable domain, with the rest looked up from reference TRBV7-3 and TRBJ2-2, is GAGVSQTPSNKVTEKGKYVELRCDPISGHTALYWYRQSLGQGPEFLIYFQGTGAADDSGLPNDRFFAVRPEGSVSTLKIQRTERGDSAVYLCASSRGRGMNTGELFFGEGSRLTVL.

This clone was detected a few times. The sample contains more than one DNA sequence encoding this CDR3. The chain recombines TRBV7-3 with TRBJ2-1; D is ambiguous. V was clipped by 2 bases and J by 0 bases, with 8 bases between them. Looked up from germline, CDR1 is SGHTA and CDR2 is FQGTGA. The CDR3 runs to 15 residues. The CDR3 DNA sequence: TGTGCCAGCAGCTTATCGGTATTCTCCTACAATGAGCAGTTCTTC. It codes for CASSLSVFSYNEQFF. The entire variable domain, with the rest obtained from reference TRBV7-3 and TRBJ2-1, is as follows: GAGVSQTPSNKVTEKGKYVELRCDPISGHTALYWYRQSLGQGPEFLIYFQGTGAADDSGLPNDRFFAVRPEGSVSTLKIQRTERGDSAVYLCASSLSVFSYNEQFFGPGTRLTVL.

The V gene is TRBV28, the J gene TRBJ1-5; D is perhaps TRBD1 (5 bases). Germline loops: CDR1 MDHEN, CDR2 SYDVKM. The ends were cut back, 5 bases at V and 7 bases at J, with 18 bases in the middle. This CDR3 is built from 15 residues. The chain's CDR3 is CASSPLWGEGQPQHF. The CDR3 nucleotides are TGTGCCAGCAGTCCCCTCTGGGGGGAAGGACAGCCCCAGCATTTT.

The CDR3, as DNA: TGTGCCAGCAGCTCATCCGGGGCTGCTGAAGAGACCCAGTACTTC. Its translation: CASSSSGAAEETQYF. The chain combines TRBV5-6 with TRBJ2-5; D tentatively fits TRBD1 or TRBD2 (5 bases each). The CDR3 sequence is 15 residues long. Germline V gene sequence: CDR1 SGHDT, CDR2 YYEEEE. Trimming shortened V by 3 bases and J by 3 bases, and 15 bases separated the two germline ends.

This CDR3 reads CASSPSAGDYNEQFF. The CDR3 DNA follows: TGTGCCAGCAGCCCTTCCGCGGGGGACTACAATGAGCAGTTCTTC. The rearrangement links TRBV7-2 to TRBJ2-1, with TRBD2 matching 7 bases. The V and J ends lost 5 bases and 3 bases, in that order; junction bases with no gene match: 7. The CDR3 has 15 amino acids. The germline gives CDR1 SGHTA, CDR2 FQGNSA.

This clone was detected once. V and J are TRBV13 and TRBJ2-7; D remains unclear. The CDR3 has 14 amino acids. Germline V CDR1 and CDR2: PRHDT, FYEKMQ (reference sequence). The V and J ends lost 0 bases and 3 bases respectively, with 9 bases between them. CDR3 loop: CASSLGPHGYEQYF. The CDR3 DNA sequence: TGTGCCAGCAGCTTAGGCCCACACGGCTACGAGCAGTACTTC.

The V and J genes are TRBV16 and TRBJ1-5, with a weak D call TRBD1 (5 bases). The V end lost 3 bases, the J end lost 2 bases, and 14 bases lay between the germline ends. Germline assignment: CDR1 KGHSY and CDR2 FQNENV. The CDR3 has 16 residues. CDR3 sequence reads: CASSHLGRVGNQPQHF. The CDR3 DNA reads TGTGCCAGCAGCCACCTCGGCAGGGTCGGCAATCAGCCCCAGCATTTT.

The rearrangement links TRBV2 to TRBJ2-7; no clear D gene. Trimming stripped 8 bases from V and 3 bases from J, with 11 bases between. From germline, CDR1 is SNHLY and CDR2 FYNNEI. The CDR3 is made up of 12 amino acids. The DNA of the CDR3 is TGTGCCAGCGAGGAAAGTAACTACGAGCAGTACTTC. It encodes CASEESNYEQYF.

The chain uses TRBV14 and TRBJ2-1, with 10 bases identical to TRBD2. Germline values: CDR1 SGHDN, CDR2 FVKESK. J lost 5 bases, V lost 4 bases, and 11 bases had no gene match. CDR3 length: 17 amino acids. The CDR3 DNA sequence: TGTGCCAGCAGCCCCCTTGTTCTAGCGGGGGTTAACAATGAGCAGTTCTTC. As protein: CASSPLVLAGVNNEQFF.

The J gene is TRBJ2-3, the V gene TRBV18; D call uncertain. V was trimmed by 5 bases and J by 0 bases, leaving 12 bases between them. CDR3 length: 15 residues. Germline values: CDR1 KGHSH, CDR2 LQKENI. CDR3 bases: TGTGCCAGCTCAGTCGAGATAGTTAGCACAGATACGCAGTATTTT. The encoded protein is CASSVEIVSTDTQYF.

The genes are TRBV5-1 and TRBJ1-2, with a tentative D call TRBD1 (6 bases). V lost 1 base and J lost 4, with 14 bases in between. This CDR3 has 15 residues. Germline V lookup: CDR1 SGHRS, CDR2 YFSETQ. CDR3 in DNA: TGCGCCAGCAGCTTGATTGGGGGCGCCTCCTATGGCTACACCTTC. Its protein product is CASSLIGGASYGYTF.

This clone was seen only once. A read error may account for a junction end that differs from germline. The rearrangement joins TRBV7-7 to TRBJ2-1, with 11 bases lining up with TRBD2. Germline CDR1 is SSHAT and CDR2 is FNYEAQ (reference sequence). The CDR3 is made up of 15 amino acids. CDR3 loop: CASSLAGGPMGEQFF. The CDR3 DNA sequence: TGTGCTAGCAGCTTAGCGGGAGGGCCTATGGGCGAGCAGTTCTTC.

The chain has TRBV27 and TRBJ1-5; possible D gene TRBD1, 5 bases. Trimming took 2 bases from V and 0 from J, leaving 8 bases between them. Germline V gives CDR1 MNHEY, CDR2 SMNVEV (reference sequence). The CDR3 length is 15 residues. CDR3 sequence reads: CASSLRGASNQPQHF. The CDR3 region has the DNA TGTGCCAGCAGTTTACGAGGGGCTAGCAATCAGCCCCAGCATTTT.

This clone is a singleton in its sample. The V call is TRBV6-5, the J call TRBJ1-2; 7 bases are shared with TRBD1. The CDR3 runs 13 residues. Trimming cost V 6 bases and J 6 bases; bases outside gene matches: 7. Per germline, CDR1 MNHEY and CDR2 SVGAGI. The CDR3 is CASSSRTGDGYTF. For the CDR3, the DNA is TGTGCCAGCAGCTCCCGGACAGGAGATGGCTACACCTTC.